This record concerns one TCR beta chain sequence. This clonotype was counted many times. This clone's antigen is unknown. Base qualities are not at hand, and no much larger clone is one base apart. In the ophthalmopathy patients, disease was moderately to severely active, with a Clinical Activity Score of 3 or more, a NOSPECS grade of 4 or more, and a duration of less than 3 months. Any patient with an uncontrolled infection, another autoimmune disease, pregnancy or lactation was excluded. Diagnoses were established on the basis of clinical symptoms, serum thyroxine and TRAb, thyroid ultrasound, and orbital computed tomography. Ficoll-Paque density gradient centrifugation was used to isolate PBMCs from 8 to 10 ml of fresh peripheral blood. Total RNA was extracted with Trizol reagent, and quality was checked on an Agilent 2100 Bioanalyzer. These data belong to a study of T cells in Graves' hyperthyroidism and ophthalmopathy (dated by TCRdb to the late 2010s). Background for the entire study: Peripheral blood samples were taken at the time of initial diagnosis, prior to any treatment. A discovery cohort of about a hundred patients, roughly 43 with Graves' ophthalmopathy and 55 to 65 with stable Graves' hyperthyroidism, was used to find distinguishing TCR V-J signatures. Whether ophthalmopathy could be predicted prospectively was tested in an independent validation cohort made up of about 20 hyperthyroidism patients plus 17 patients who later progressed to ophthalmopathy. The 100 discovery patients were randomly split 7:3 into training and test sets. The study also compared thyroid tissue and blood T-cell repertoires from more than five Graves' hyperthyroidism patients. After sampling, hyperthyroidism patients received methimazole starting at 30 mg daily, and ophthalmopathy patients received high-dose intravenous methylprednisolone. TCR Vbeta CDR3 sequencing of 120 to 150 peripheral blood samples (about 45 ophthalmopathy, under 80 hyperthyroidism and roughly 17 progressor patients) is reported in the paper.

Trimming removed 4 bases from V and 7 bases from J; the gene matches leave 13 bases unexplained. From the germline V gene, CDR1 is SGHRS and CDR2 is YFSETQ. From cysteine to phenylalanine, the CDR3 is 16 amino acids long. The kept DNA is CDR3 alone, 48 bases in frame from the first base. The TCR beta CDR3 regions were amplified from RNA transcripts. The TCR CDR3 was subjected to a first round of RT-PCR using the HTBI primer set and the Qiagen OneStep RT-PCR kit. A second multiplex PCR round built the libraries, followed by size selection and purification. Sequencing of the libraries was done on an Illumina HiSeq2000 using paired-end 100 bp reads. Turning to the authors' computational methods: SOAPnuke was used to process the raw data, removing reads that contained adapters or uncalled bases, had a mean Phred below 15, or lacked an exact match to the constant primer or identifier. High-quality paired reads were merged with COPE v1.2.5, and unique nucleotide sequences were defined as clonotypes. Clonotypes were aligned to IMGT TRBV, TRBD and TRBJ reference segments using MiTCR v1.1. Only V-J combinations with frequency above 0.0001, covering 99% to 99.2% of repertoires, were analysed. The TCS score was defined as the ratio of F50 (clonal expansion) to E x V (chaos), calculated using BLOSUM62-based TCRdist between CDR3 peptides within each V-J. Welch's t-statistics and random forest reduced several hundred V-J features to roughly 13, which were used in a naive Bayes classifier (R e1071). TCRdb itself trimmed the public reads at Q25 with fastp, ran MiXCR and retained productive beta chains. When rows share a CDR3 protein, they turn into one entry using the most common DNA and genes. The V and J calls reflect TCRdb's pipeline rather than the authors' work. A total of around 540,000 distinct CDR3 sequences appear in this sample, about 16% of them only once. The leading ten clones occupy about 29% of the sample.

The full study reports these points: Most expanded thyroid clonotypes (frequency above 0.001) were also found in blood, which suggests that blood repertoires may mirror thyroid immune responses. Sample size was not statistically predetermined, and investigators were not blinded to group allocation. In validation, progression to ophthalmopathy was predicted by the model with almost 71% sensitivity and 72.22% specificity, a median of roughly six months before onset. A model built on a 13 V-J signature distinguished ophthalmopathy from stable hyperthyroidism, reaching roughly 88% sensitivity and around 81% specificity in cross-validation and 80%/75% in testing.

The receptor chain draws on TRBV5-1 and TRBJ2-1; the junction holds 8 bases that match TRBD2. The clonotype was recovered from a woman under 40 with Graves' ophthalmopathy. Source material: blood. CDR3 reads: CASSPSSTSGWNEQFF. The nucleotides read TGCGCCAGCAGCCCGAGCTCCACTAGCGGTTGGAATGAGCAGTTCTTC.